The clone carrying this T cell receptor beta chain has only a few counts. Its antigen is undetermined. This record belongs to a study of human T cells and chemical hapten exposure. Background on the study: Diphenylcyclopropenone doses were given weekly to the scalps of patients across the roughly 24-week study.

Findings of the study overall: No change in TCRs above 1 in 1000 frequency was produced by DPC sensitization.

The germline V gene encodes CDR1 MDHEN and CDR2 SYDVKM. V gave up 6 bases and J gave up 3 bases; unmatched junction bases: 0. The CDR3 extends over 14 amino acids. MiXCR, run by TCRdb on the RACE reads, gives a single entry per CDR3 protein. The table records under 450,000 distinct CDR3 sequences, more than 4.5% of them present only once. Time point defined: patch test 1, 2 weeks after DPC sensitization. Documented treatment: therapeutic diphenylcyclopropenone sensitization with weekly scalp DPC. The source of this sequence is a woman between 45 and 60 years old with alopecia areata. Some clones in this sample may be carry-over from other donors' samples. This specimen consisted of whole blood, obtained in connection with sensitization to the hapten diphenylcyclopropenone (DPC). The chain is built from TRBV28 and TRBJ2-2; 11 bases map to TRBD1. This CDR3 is CASRGQGDTGELFF. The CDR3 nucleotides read TGTGCCAGCAGGGGACAGGGGGACACCGGGGAGCTGTTTTTT. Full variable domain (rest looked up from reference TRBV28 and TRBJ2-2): DVKVTQSSRYLVKRTGEKVFLECVQDMDHENMFWYRQDPGLGLRLIYFSYDVKMKEKGDIPEGYSVSREKKERFSLILESASTNQTSMYLCASRGQGDTGELFFGEGSRLTVL.